The 7 T cell receptor beta chains below were found in one sample sequenced in a study of blood T cell repertoires in COVID-19. The method was immunoSEQ multiplex PCR; TCRdb's version includes in-frame clones alone and lacks a portion of them. The table includes about 150,000 clones, around four fifths detected once. Sequenced material: PBMCs or T cells enriched from blood (not recorded which). These receptors were obtained from a woman aged 50 to 65 who had recovered from COVID-19.

The chain is built from TRBV7-9 and TRBJ1-5; 7 bases agree with TRBD1. With V trimmed by 3 bases and J by 2 bases, 4 bases remained unmatched. CDR1 is SEHNR, CDR2 FQNEAQ, per germline (reference sequence). This CDR3 is 15 amino acids long. This chain's CDR3 is CASSFTGAGNQPQHF. CDR3 nucleotide sequence: TGTGCCAGCAGCTTTACAGGGGCAGGCAATCAGCCCCAGCATTTT.

Only a few counts were recorded for this clone. This rearrangement joins TRBV29-1 to TRBJ2-1; D may be TRBD2 (5 bases). CDR3 size: 12 residues. Trimming cost V 5 bases and J 10 bases, with 15 bases left between them. Germline CDR1 is SQVTM and CDR2 is ANQGSEA. The CDR3 DNA is TGCAGCGTTATCCCCGGAGGTATGGAGCAGTTCTTC. Protein sequence: CSVIPGGMEQFF.

The V and J genes are TRBV10-2 and TRBJ1-2; no reliable D call. CDR1 is WSHSY, CDR2 SAAADI, per germline. This CDR3 region has 13 residues. Trimming left V 2 bases short and J 2 bases short, with 6 bases between. DNA for the CDR3: TGCGCCAGCAGTGAGGCCGGGAACTATGGCTACACCTTC. Amino acids: CASSEAGNYGYTF.

V usage is TRBV27 and J usage is TRBJ1-2; no definite D call. CDR1 and CDR2 from the germline V gene are MNHEY and SMNVEV (reference sequence). The CDR3 covers 14 residues. Trimming took off 4 bases at V and 6 bases at J, with 15 bases between the two ends. The CDR3 region is CASSSYPGDDGYTF. CDR3 in DNA: TGTGCCAGCAGTTCGTACCCCGGAGACGATGGCTACACCTTC.

This chain links TRBV16 with TRBJ2-2, with D uncertain. Germline V gives CDR1 KGHSY, CDR2 FQNENV. Trimming took off 0 bases at V and 7 bases at J, with 6 bases between the two ends. The CDR3 is made up of 13 amino acids. This CDR3 is CASSQSTSGELFF. The DNA for the CDR3 is TGTGCCAGCAGCCAATCAACCAGCGGGGAGCTGTTTTTT.

The chain carries TRBV9 and TRBJ1-2; 7 bases are a match to TRBD1. Per germline, CDR1 SGDLS and CDR2 YYNGEE. J was trimmed by 7 bases and V by 0 bases; bases with no gene match: 6. The CDR3 contains 14 residues. The CDR3 bases are TGTGCCAGCAGCGTAGGAGGGGGCGCAGGTGGCTACACCTTC. It encodes CASSVGGGAGGYTF.

V usage is TRBV3-1 (or the pseudogene TRBV3-2) and J usage is TRBJ1-1; TRBD1 is a possible D gene (6 bases). The CDR3 is 15 residues long. Germline assignment: CDR1 LGHDT and CDR2 YNNKEL (reference sequence). Trimming took 0 bases from V and 1 from J, leaving 9 bases between them. This chain's CDR3 is CASSQDPGANTEAFF. CDR3 DNA sequence: TGTGCCAGCAGCCAAGATCCAGGGGCGAACACTGAAGCTTTCTTT.